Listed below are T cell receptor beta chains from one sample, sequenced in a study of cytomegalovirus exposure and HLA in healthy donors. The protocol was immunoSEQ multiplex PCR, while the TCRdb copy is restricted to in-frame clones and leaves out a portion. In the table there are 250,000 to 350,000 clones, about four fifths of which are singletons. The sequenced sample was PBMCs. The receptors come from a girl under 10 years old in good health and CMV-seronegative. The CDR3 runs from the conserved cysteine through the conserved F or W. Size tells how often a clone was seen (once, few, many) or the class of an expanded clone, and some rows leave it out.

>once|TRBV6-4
CASSREWRDTQYF
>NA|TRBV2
CASRGGLYEQYF
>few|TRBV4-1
CASSHPWGSGTTYNEQFF
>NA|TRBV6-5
CASSKTGGFNTEAFF
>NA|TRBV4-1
CASSQSDTQETQYF
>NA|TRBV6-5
CASSYRDSLVEKLFF
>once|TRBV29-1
CSVEATSGNYEQYF
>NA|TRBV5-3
CARTNLTGWHSSKDYEQYF
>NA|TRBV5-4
CASSLKGLAGVDEQFF
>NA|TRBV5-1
CASSGGTGSLTDTQYF
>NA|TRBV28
CASSFGLNYEAFF
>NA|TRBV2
CASNPTGGEQYF
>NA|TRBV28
CASRPPGHLYQPQHF
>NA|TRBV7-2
CASSTRGGQYEAFF
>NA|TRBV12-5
CASGPSPVSDYSNQPQHF
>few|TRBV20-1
CSASRGQYF
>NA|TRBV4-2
CASSHLRRERDEQYF
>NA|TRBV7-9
CASSLGQGLANYGYTF
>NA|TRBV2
CASSRGLAGAYWYEQYF
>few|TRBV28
CASLGTGSYEQYF
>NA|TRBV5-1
CASSKRGGTDTQYF
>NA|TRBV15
CATSQTRGQGRDTQYF
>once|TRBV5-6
CASSGQGFPASGYTF
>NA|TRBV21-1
CASSKDADSLYQPQHF
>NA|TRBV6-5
CASSYVVSDTQYF
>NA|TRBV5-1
CASSLVSSFSYEQYF
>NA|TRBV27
CASSLHPPGSYEQYF
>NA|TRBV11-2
CASSSLTSPSTDTQYF
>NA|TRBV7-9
CASSSGQGNGYTF
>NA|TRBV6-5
CASSYKQASGYTF
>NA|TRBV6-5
CASSPAETYEQYF
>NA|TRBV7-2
CASSLPRDSSYEQYF
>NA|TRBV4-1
CASSQTPGSPYSVHGYTF
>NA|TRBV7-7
CASSPSQQETQYF
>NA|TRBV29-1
CSVGQDVDYEQYF
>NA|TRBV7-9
CASSREANTEAFF
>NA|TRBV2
CASSPFNEQFF
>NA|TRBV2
CAAGGQRNEKLFF
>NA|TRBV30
CAWSVDRDNEQFF
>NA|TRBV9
CASSRQGWTGELFF
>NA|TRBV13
CASSGRTGNHEAFF
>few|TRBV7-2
CASSYRGTSGRRGWEQYF
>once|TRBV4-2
CASSQRTSTDTQYF
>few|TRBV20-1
CSTGTNYEQYF
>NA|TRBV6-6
CASSYRVLYEQYF
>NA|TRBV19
CAIIQGACCEKLFF
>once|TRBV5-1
CASSLYATSGGADRFF
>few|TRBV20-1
CSASQAYEQYF
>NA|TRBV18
CASSGWDSYNEQFF
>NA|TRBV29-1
CSFWGPGRYNEQFF
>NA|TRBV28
CASSLRDRINYGYTF
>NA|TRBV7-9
CSSSLAPASASYEQYF
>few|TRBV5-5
CASSLVAGLNTGELFF
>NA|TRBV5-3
CAGRGSESSYNEQFF